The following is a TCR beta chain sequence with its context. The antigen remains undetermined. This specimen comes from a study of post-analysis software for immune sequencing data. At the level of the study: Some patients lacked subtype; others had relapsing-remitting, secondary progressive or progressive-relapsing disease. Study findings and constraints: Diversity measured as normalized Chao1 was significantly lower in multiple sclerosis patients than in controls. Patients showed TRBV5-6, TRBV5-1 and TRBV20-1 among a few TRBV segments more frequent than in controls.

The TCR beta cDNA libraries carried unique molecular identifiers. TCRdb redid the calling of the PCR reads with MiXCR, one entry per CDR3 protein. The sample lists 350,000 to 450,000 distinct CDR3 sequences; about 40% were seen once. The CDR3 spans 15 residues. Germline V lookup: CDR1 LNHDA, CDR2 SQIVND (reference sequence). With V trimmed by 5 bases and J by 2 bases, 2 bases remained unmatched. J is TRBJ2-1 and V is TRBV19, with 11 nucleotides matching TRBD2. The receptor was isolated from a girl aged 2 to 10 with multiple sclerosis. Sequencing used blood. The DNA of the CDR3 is TGTGCCAGTAGTGCTAGCGGGAGGCCCTACAATGAGCAGTTCTTC. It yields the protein CASSASGRPYNEQFF.